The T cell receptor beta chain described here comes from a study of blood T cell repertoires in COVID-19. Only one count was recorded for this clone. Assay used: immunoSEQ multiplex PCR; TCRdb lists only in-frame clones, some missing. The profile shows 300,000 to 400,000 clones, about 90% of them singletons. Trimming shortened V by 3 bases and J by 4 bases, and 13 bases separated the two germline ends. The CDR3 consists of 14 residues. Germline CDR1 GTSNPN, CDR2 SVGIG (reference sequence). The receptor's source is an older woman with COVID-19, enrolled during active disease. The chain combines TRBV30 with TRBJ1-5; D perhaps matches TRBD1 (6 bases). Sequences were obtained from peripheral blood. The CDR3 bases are TGTGCCTGGAGCCCAGGGGTAGGTAATCAGCCCCAGCATTTT. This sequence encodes CAWSPGVGNQPQHF.